This passage covers 20 T cell receptor beta chains from one sample sequenced in a study of blood T cell repertoires in COVID-19. Produced via immunoSEQ multiplex PCR; TCRdb's table is partial and in-frame only. The repertoire includes 200,000 or so clones, around 86% of them detected once, and roughly 6.6% sits in the top ten. The sample was peripheral blood. These receptors originate from a woman aged 40 to 50 with acute or convalescent COVID-19.

This clone showed up just a few times. The chain carries TRBV12-3 or TRBV12-4 and TRBJ1-1; the match to TRBD1 covers 7 bases. Trimming cost V 1 base and J 4 bases; bases outside gene matches: 0. CDR3 size: 13 residues. DNA of the CDR3: TGTGCCAGCAGTTTAGGGGACAGCACTGAAGCTTTCTTT. Protein: CASSLGDSTEAFF.

The CDR3 nucleotides read TGTGCCAGCAGCTTAGTACCGACAAGCCCCTACGAGCAGTACTTC. The encoded protein is CASSLVPTSPYEQYF. The chain uses TRBV7-8 and TRBJ2-7, with D unclear. The CDR3 sequence is 15 residues long. V was pared by 1 base and J by 2 bases, with 12 bases between. The germline CDR1 and CDR2 sequences are SGHVS and FQNEAQ.

The J gene is TRBJ1-1, the V gene TRBV7-6; D perhaps matches TRBD1 (6 bases). The V and J ends lost 5 bases and 2 bases respectively, with 15 bases between them. The CDR3 runs 15 residues. From germline, CDR1 is SGHVS and CDR2 FNYEAQ. CDR3 region: CASSPLGATNTEAFF. Written as DNA, the CDR3 is TGTGCCAGCAGCCCCTTGGGGGCTACTAACACTGAAGCTTTCTTT. Based on the CDR3 plus reference TRBV7-6 and TRBJ1-1, the full variable domain is GAGVSQSPRYKVTKRGQDVALRCDPISGHVSLYWYRQALGQGPEFLTYFNYEAQQDKSGLPNDRFSAERPEGSISTLTIQRTEQRDSAMYRCASSPLGATNTEAFFGQGTRLTVV.

About this clone: Other DNA sequences in the sample encode the same CDR3. The chain recombines TRBV3-1 (or the pseudogene TRBV3-2) with TRBJ2-1, with TRBD2 matching 8 bases. The CDR3 spans 15 residues. Trimming at V came to 4 bases and at J to 4 bases, leaving 6 bases not matched to a gene. The germline gives CDR1 LGHDT, CDR2 YNNKEL (reference sequence). The CDR3 DNA sequence: TGTGCCAGCAGCCCTGGACTAGCAGGTTACAATGAGCAGTTCTTC. It is translated as CASSPGLAGYNEQFF.

This clone was counted a single time. The chain combines TRBV5-6 with TRBJ2-1, with no clear D. The CDR3 is 14 amino acids. The V gene's germline CDR1 is SGHDT and CDR2 YYEEEE. V lost 0 bases, J lost 3 bases, and 7 bases lay in between. The CDR3 protein is CASSLGVGYNEQFF. The CDR3 region has the DNA TGTGCCAGCAGCTTGGGAGTCGGCTACAATGAGCAGTTCTTC.

The chain links TRBV28 to TRBJ2-1; D not resolved. CDR3 length equals 11 residues. Germline values: CDR1 MDHEN, CDR2 SYDVKM. The V end lost 4 bases, the J end lost 5 bases, and 3 bases lay between the germline ends. The CDR3 loop is CASSSHNEQFF. In nucleotides, the CDR3 is TGTGCCAGCAGTTCTCACAATGAGCAGTTCTTC.

The count of this clone is one. V usage is TRBV5-4 and J usage is TRBJ2-2; 8 bases are a match to TRBD1. Germline loops: CDR1 SGHNT, CDR2 YYREEE (reference sequence). After removal of 3 bases from V and 1 base from J, the junction contained 8 bases not matched to a gene. This CDR3 has 17 amino acids. The CDR3 here is CASSSGPGQGNTGELFF. CDR3 bases: TGTGCCAGCAGCTCAGGACCTGGACAGGGGAACACCGGGGAGCTGTTTTTT. Variable domain in full (rest from reference TRBV5-4 and TRBJ2-2): ETGVTQSPTHLIKTRGQQVTLRCSSQSGHNTVSWYQQALGQGPQFIFQYYREEENGRGNFPPRFSGLQFPNYSSELNVNALELDDSALYLCASSSGPGQGNTGELFFGEGSRLTVL.

This rearrangement joins TRBV6-6 to TRBJ1-3, with unresolved D. The CDR3 runs to 15 residues. V lost 7 bases and J lost 2, with 15 bases in between. Germline CDR1 reads MNHNY; CDR2 reads SVGAGI (reference sequence). The CDR3 here is CASKTHWSAGNTIYF. DNA for the CDR3: TGTGCCAGCAAAACCCACTGGTCTGCTGGAAACACCATATATTTT.

V usage is TRBV6-2 or TRBV6-3 and J usage is TRBJ2-7; tentatively, D is TRBD2 (6 bases). Germline V CDR1 and CDR2: MNHEY, SVGEGT. This CDR3 has 15 residues. Trimming shortened V by 2 bases and J by 2 bases, and 13 bases separated the two germline ends. CDR3 sequence (DNA): TGTGCCAGCAGTTACACGGACTACAGTACCTACGAGCAGTACTTC. Translating gives CASSYTDYSTYEQYF.

This sequence joins TRBV6-1 and TRBJ1-2; D uncertain. Germline V gene sequence: CDR1 MNHNS, CDR2 SASEGT. The CDR3 has 11 residues. V was pared by 10 bases and J by 3 bases, with 9 bases between. The CDR3: CANQGDYGYTF. DNA for the CDR3: TGTGCCAACCAAGGAGACTATGGCTACACCTTC.

This clone appeared once. The V gene is TRBV20-1, the J gene TRBJ2-7, with D unresolved. The CDR3 runs to 11 residues. CDR1 DFQATT and CDR2 SNEGSKA come from the germline V gene (reference sequence). V was shortened by 3 bases and J by 5 bases, with 8 bases between the two germline ends. The chain's CDR3 is CSASSQNEQYF. The CDR3 DNA is TGCAGTGCTAGTTCACAGAACGAGCAGTACTTC.

The chain uses TRBV3-1 (or the pseudogene TRBV3-2) and TRBJ1-1; no definite D call. This CDR3 spans 16 amino acids. The germline CDR1 and CDR2 sequences are LGHDT and YNNKEL (reference sequence). V was cut by 1 base and J by 0 bases, with 12 bases left in between. The CDR3 DNA reads as TGTGCCAGCAGCCAAGGTAGTACCGCGTTGAACACTGAAGCTTTCTTT. Translation: CASSQGSTALNTEAFF.

This clone came up once. The V gene is TRBV6-6, the J gene TRBJ1-6; maybe TRBD1 (6 bases). Trimming pared 6 bases from V and 6 bases from J, leaving 9 bases between. From germline, CDR1 is MNHNY and CDR2 SVGAGI (reference sequence). CDR3 size: 13 residues. CDR3 coding DNA: TGTGCCAGCAGGGGACAAATTAATTCACCCCTCCACTTT. It encodes CASRGQINSPLHF.

This rearrangement joins TRBV12-3 or TRBV12-4 to TRBJ1-1; D might be TRBD1 (5 bases). The CDR3 totals 12 residues. V lost 5 bases to trimming and J lost 4 bases, with 8 bases between them. The CDR3 is CASSRDSTEAFF. The CDR3 region has the DNA TGTGCCAGCAGTCGAGACAGCACTGAAGCTTTCTTT.

The V call is TRBV7-9, the J call TRBJ2-1; D not certain. The germline V and J ends were trimmed by 2 bases and 7 bases, with 12 bases remaining between them. Germline assignment: CDR1 SEHNR and CDR2 FQNEAQ (reference sequence). This CDR3 has 14 amino acids. The CDR3 DNA follows: TGTGCCAGCAGCTTATCGGGTATAGATAATGAGCAGTTCTTC. This translates into CASSLSGIDNEQFF.

The chain employs TRBV3-1 (or the pseudogene TRBV3-2) and TRBJ1-1; TRBD1 agrees at 7 bases. Per germline, CDR1 LGHDT and CDR2 YNNKEL (reference sequence). J lost 5 bases, V lost 3 bases, and 15 bases had no gene match. CDR3 length: 17 amino acids. CDR3 region: CASSHLRTGSRRTEAFF. CDR3 nucleotide sequence: TGTGCCAGCAGCCACCTCAGGACAGGCTCGCGAAGGACTGAAGCTTTCTTT.

The V gene is TRBV6-5, the J gene TRBJ1-5, with a weak D call TRBD1 (6 bases). V was pared by 8 bases and J by 0 bases, with 14 bases between. Germline CDR1 reads MNHEY; CDR2 reads SVGAGI. The CDR3 has 15 amino acids. The CDR3 loop reads CASRLGDTSNQPQHF. Written as DNA, the CDR3 is TGTGCCAGCCGACTTGGGGACACTAGCAATCAGCCCCAGCATTTT.

The gene calls are TRBV3-1 (or the pseudogene TRBV3-2) and TRBJ1-6; 7 bases match TRBD1. Germline trimming cut 1 base from V and 1 base from J; bases unmatched to any gene: 7. Germline-derived CDR1 and CDR2 are LGHDT and YNNKEL (reference sequence). This CDR3 has 18 amino acids. CDR3 residues: CASSQGLAGGSYNSPLHF. The DNA for the CDR3 is TGTGCCAGCAGCCAAGGTTTGGCAGGGGGTTCCTATAATTCACCCCTCCACTTT.

The gene calls are TRBV28 and TRBJ1-2; D is uncertain. The CDR3 consists of 14 residues. CDR1 MDHEN and CDR2 SYDVKM come from the germline V gene. Trimming removed 5 bases at V and 5 bases at J, with 15 bases between. CDR3 region: CASSPQPTGYGYTF. As DNA, the CDR3 is TGTGCCAGCAGTCCTCAACCGACGGGGTATGGCTACACCTTC.

The chain's CDR3 is CASSYSRTSAFPRGIETQYF. CDR3 nucleotide sequence: TGTGCCAGCAGCTACAGCAGGACTAGCGCCTTCCCCCGGGGGATAGAGACCCAGTACTTC. The chain joins TRBV7-8 to TRBJ2-5; TRBD2 aligns across 9 bases. Trimming removed 4 bases from V and 4 bases from J; junction bases left unmatched: 22. Germline loops: CDR1 SGHVS, CDR2 FQNEAQ. This CDR3 has 20 residues. The full variable domain, with the rest looked up from reference TRBV7-8 and TRBJ2-5, is GAGVSQSPRYKVAKRGQDVALRCDPISGHVSLFWYQQALGQGPEFLTYFQNEAQLDKSGLPSDRFFAERPEGSVSTLKIQRTQQEDSAVYLCASSYSRTSAFPRGIETQYFGPGTRLLVL.